One and the same sample provided the 24 T cell receptor beta chains below, sequenced in a study of blood T cell repertoires in COVID-19. Clones were sequenced by immunoSEQ multiplex PCR, and TCRdb holds only the in-frame ones, with some missing. Of over 120,000 clones listed, 80% to 85% are singletons. The sample comprised peripheral blood. Receptors originate from a woman aged 60-75 years with acute or convalescent COVID-19.

J is TRBJ1-2 and V is TRBV5-1; unclear D gene. With 4 bases removed from V and 7 bases from J, the gap between germline ends came to 20 bases. Looked up from germline, CDR1 is SGHRS and CDR2 is YFSETQ. This CDR3 is built from 15 residues. CDR3 amino acids: CASSRDTEGGSGYTF. DNA of the CDR3: TGCGCCAGCAGCCGCGATACCGAGGGCGGGTCTGGCTACACCTTC.

The genes are TRBV9 and TRBJ1-1; D gene ambiguous. V lost 2 bases and J lost 0, with 5 bases in between. CDR1 and CDR2 from the germline V gene are SGDLS and YYNGEE. The CDR3 loop spans 13 amino acids. The CDR3 sequence is CASSVELNTEAFF. The DNA of the CDR3 is TGTGCCAGCAGCGTTGAGCTGAACACTGAAGCTTTCTTT. Drawing the rest from reference TRBV9 and TRBJ1-1, the complete variable domain is DSGVTQTPKHLITATGQRVTLRCSPRSGDLSVYWYQQSLDQGLQFLIQYYNGEERAKGNILERFSAQQFPDLHSELNLSSLELGDSALYFCASSVELNTEAFFGQGTRLTVV.

This clone was counted a few times. The chain uses TRBV11-3 and TRBJ1-6, with D uncertain. There are 13 residues in the CDR3. Germline V gene lookup returns CDR1 SGHNT and CDR2 YENEEA. Trimming pared 1 base from V and 9 bases from J, leaving 7 bases between. Here the CDR3 reads CASSLGASSPLHF. The CDR3 coding sequence is TGTGCCAGCAGCTTAGGGGCCAGTTCACCCCTCCACTTT.

The V call is TRBV13, the J call TRBJ1-4; 10 bases match TRBD1. The CDR3 has 16 amino acids. The germline gives CDR1 PRHDT, CDR2 FYEKMQ (reference sequence). Germline trimming cut 5 bases from V and 5 bases from J; bases unmatched to any gene: 8. CDR3 loop: CASSLRTGGGNEKLFF. CDR3 nucleotide sequence: TGTGCCAGCAGCCTCCGGACAGGGGGGGGGAATGAAAAACTGTTTTTT.

V usage is TRBV5-3 and J usage is TRBJ1-5; D is unclear. TRBV5-3 falls under the ORF class, with uncertain function. Trimming removed 1 base at V and 8 bases at J, with 19 bases between. CDR3 size: 16 residues. The DNA for the CDR3 is TGTGCCAGAAGCTTGTATAGGAGCCCCCGACGCGAGCCCCAGCATTTT. This codes for CARSLYRSPRREPQHF.

In this sample, this clone turned up a few times. The chain has TRBV10-3 and TRBJ2-2; 10 bases are a match to TRBD2. V was clipped by 6 bases and J by 7 bases; unmatched bases: 5. Germline lookup yields CDR1 ENHRY and CDR2 SYGVKD. CDR3 length equals 14 residues. CDR3 amino acids: CAIRLAGADGELFF. As DNA, the CDR3 is TGTGCCATCAGGCTAGCGGGAGCAGACGGGGAGCTGTTTTTT.

The gene calls are TRBV6-5 and TRBJ1-1, with 7 bases identical to TRBD1. The germline CDR1 and CDR2 sequences are MNHEY and SVGAGI. The CDR3 length is 13 residues. V was clipped by 5 bases and J by 3 bases; unmatched bases: 3. The CDR3 bases are TGTGCCAGCAGTCAGACAGGGTACACTGAAGCTTTCTTT. This encodes CASSQTGYTEAFF.

As DNA, the CDR3 is TGTGCCAGCAGTTACTCTGGGCGGACTTATGGCTACACCTTC. It codes for CASSYSGRTYGYTF. The rearrangement links TRBV6-2 or TRBV6-3 to TRBJ1-2; D unclear. This CDR3 is 14 amino acids long. Germline V lookup: CDR1 MNHEY, CDR2 SVGEGT. Trimming cost V 0 bases and J 5 bases, with 10 bases left between them.

In its sample, this clone was seen a few times. The CDR3 loop is CASSQSGRSTGELFF. The CDR3, as DNA: TGTGCCAGCAGTCAAAGCGGGAGGTCCACCGGGGAGCTGTTTTTT. The chain couples TRBV2 to TRBJ2-2; TRBD2 matches at 9 bases. The CDR3 contains 15 residues. Germline assignment: CDR1 SNHLY and CDR2 FYNNEI. V shed 5 bases and J 4 bases; nucleotides not matched to a gene: 5. The full variable domain, rest sourced from reference TRBV2 and TRBJ2-2, is EPEVTQTPSHQVTQMGQEVILRCVPISNHLYFYWYRQILGQKVEFLVSFYNNEISEKSEIFDDQFSVERPDGSNFTLKIRSTKLEDSAMYFCASSQSGRSTGELFFGEGSRLTVL.

This chain connects TRBV7-2 to TRBJ2-7; 8 positions match TRBD2. The CDR3 consists of 17 residues. V lost 2 bases and J lost 3; bases outside the gene matches: 12. CDR1 and CDR2 from the germline V gene are SGHTA and FQGNSA. DNA for the CDR3: TGTGCCAGCAGCTTACTCGGGACTAGGGCCTTTAACTACGAGCAGTACTTC. Translated, it gives CASSLLGTRAFNYEQYF. The entire variable domain, with the rest obtained from reference TRBV7-2 and TRBJ2-7, is as follows: GAGVSQSPSNKVTEKGKDVELRCDPISGHTALYWYRQSLGQGLEFLIYFQGNSAPDKSGLPSDRFSAERTGGSVSTLTIQRTQQEDSAVYLCASSLLGTRAFNYEQYFGPGTRLTVT.

The V and J genes are TRBV9 and TRBJ2-2; a weak D match, TRBD2 (5 bases). V lost 4 bases, J lost 0 bases, and 7 bases lay in between. Germline V gives CDR1 SGDLS, CDR2 YYNGEE. The length of the CDR3 is 14 residues. The CDR3 DNA is TGTGCCAGCAGCCTACTAGCGAACACCGGGGAGCTGTTTTTT. Amino acids: CASSLLANTGELFF.

This clone was picked up one time. This chain links TRBV20-1 with TRBJ1-2; D gene unclear. Between the trimmed V and J ends, which lost 0 bases and 8 bases, there was a span of 7 bases. This CDR3 is 11 amino acids long. Germline V gene data show CDR1 as DFQATT and CDR2 as SNEGSKA (reference sequence). CDR3 loop: CSARDTGGYTF. CDR3 DNA sequence: TGCAGTGCTAGAGATACGGGGGGCTACACCTTC.

CDR3 sequence: CSVVLAGGETQYF. In nucleotides, the CDR3 is TGCAGCGTTGTGTTAGCGGGCGGTGAGACCCAGTACTTC. The V gene is TRBV29-1, the J gene TRBJ2-5; TRBD2 aligns across 7 bases. The CDR3 has 13 amino acids. CDR1 is SQVTM, CDR2 ANQGSEA, per germline. V trimming: 4 bases; J trimming: 5 bases; junction bases outside the gene matches: 7.

This sequence joins TRBV11-2 and TRBJ2-6, with D possibly being TRBD2 (5 bases). CDR3 length equals 17 residues. The V end lost 1 base, the J end lost 3 bases, and 13 bases lay between the germline ends. The germline gives CDR1 SGHAT, CDR2 FQNNGV. The CDR3 spells CASSLAPTGSGANVLTF. For the CDR3, the DNA is TGTGCCAGCAGCTTAGCCCCCACGGGAAGTGGGGCCAACGTCCTGACTTTC.

J is TRBJ1-5 and V is TRBV12-5; no firm D call. Trimming pared 5 bases from V and 0 bases from J, leaving 17 bases between. Germline V gene data show CDR1 as LGHNT and CDR2 as FRNRAP. The CDR3 has 17 amino acids. CDR3 nucleotides: TGTGCTAGTGGTCTCCGGAGGACTTATTATAGCAATCAGCCCCAGCATTTT. This encodes CASGLRRTYYSNQPQHF.

The chain is built from TRBV7-8 and TRBJ1-3; the match to TRBD1 covers 7 bases. J was trimmed by 8 bases and V by 5 bases; bases with no gene match: 9. The CDR3 is made up of 14 amino acids. Germline-derived CDR1 and CDR2 are SGHVS and FQNEAQ. This CDR3 reads CASSLQGYADTIYF. In DNA form, the CDR3 reads TGTGCCAGCAGCCTACAGGGGTACGCTGACACCATATATTTT.

This clone was found a few times. This chain links TRBV18 with TRBJ2-1; unclear D gene. CDR3 size: 12 residues. Between the trimmed V and J ends, which lost 4 bases and 5 bases, there was a span of 6 bases. Germline V lookup: CDR1 KGHSH, CDR2 LQKENI. CDR3 loop: CASSRENNEQFF. The CDR3 DNA is TGTGCCAGCTCACGAGAGAACAATGAGCAGTTCTTC. Looking up the rest from reference TRBV18 and TRBJ2-1 gives the full variable domain: NAGVMQNPRHLVRRRGQEARLRCSPMKGHSHVYWYRQLPEEGLKFMVYLQKENIIDESGMPKERFSAEFPKEGPSILRIQQVVRGDSAAYFCASSRENNEQFFGPGTRLTVL.

The chain is built from TRBV7-3 and TRBJ2-2; D remains unclear. Germline values: CDR1 SGHTA, CDR2 FQGTGA. The ends were cut back, 3 bases at V and 4 bases at J, with 6 bases in the middle. The CDR3 is made up of 13 amino acids. The CDR3 nucleotides are TGTGCCAGCAGCTTTAGTACCACCGGGGAGCTGTTTTTT. Its translation: CASSFSTTGELFF.

The V call is TRBV6-2 or TRBV6-3, the J call TRBJ1-2, with no clear D. The CDR3 covers 15 residues. Looked up from germline, CDR1 is MNHEY and CDR2 is SVGEGT. The ends were cut back, 2 bases at V and 6 bases at J, with 16 bases in the middle. The chain's CDR3 is CASSYRGSRGDGYTF. As DNA, the CDR3 is TGTGCCAGCAGTTACCGTGGCTCGCGGGGAGATGGCTACACCTTC.

J is TRBJ2-7 and V is TRBV18; perhaps TRBD1 as D (6 bases). The CDR3 length is 11 residues. Trimming shortened V by 4 bases and J by 7 bases, and 8 bases separated the two germline ends. The germline V gene encodes CDR1 KGHSH and CDR2 LQKENI. DNA of the CDR3: TGTGCCAGCTCACTCCAGGGGGAGCAGTACTTC. Amino acids: CASSLQGEQYF.

The chain couples TRBV5-1 to TRBJ1-1, with D perhaps matching TRBD1 (5 bases). V lost 7 bases, J lost 2 bases, and 12 bases lay in between. The CDR3 is made up of 13 amino acids. Per the germline V gene, CDR1 is SGHRS and CDR2 is YFSETQ. CDR3 in DNA: TGCGCCAGCGGGTCCGGACAAAACACTGAAGCTTTCTTT. Translation: CASGSGQNTEAFF.

The CDR3, as DNA: TGTGCCAGCAGCAGACAGGGGTGGAACAATCAGCCCCAGCATTTT. It is translated as CASSRQGWNNQPQHF. V usage is TRBV7-2 and J usage is TRBJ1-5, with 8 positions matching TRBD1. V dropped 5 bases and J dropped 3; count of bases not matched to a gene: 6. CDR3 length: 15 residues. The germline CDR1 and CDR2 sequences are SGHTA and FQGNSA.

The V and J genes are TRBV10-3 and TRBJ1-1; possibly TRBD1 for D (5 bases). The CDR3 runs 11 residues. Germline V CDR1 and CDR2: ENHRY, SYGVKD. CDR3 in amino acids: CAIGAGPEAFF. As DNA, the CDR3 is TGTGCGATCGGAGCGGGGCCTGAAGCTTTCTTT.

As DNA, the CDR3 is TGTGCCATCAGTGAGTCCGGGCTAGCGGGAACCCAAGAGACCCAGTACTTC. Translated: CAISESGLAGTQETQYF. V usage is TRBV10-3 and J usage is TRBJ2-5; 9 bases align to TRBD2. Germline CDR1 and CDR2: ENHRY and SYGVKD. Trimming at V came to 0 bases and at J to 1 base, leaving 6 bases not matched to a gene. This CDR3 spans 17 amino acids.